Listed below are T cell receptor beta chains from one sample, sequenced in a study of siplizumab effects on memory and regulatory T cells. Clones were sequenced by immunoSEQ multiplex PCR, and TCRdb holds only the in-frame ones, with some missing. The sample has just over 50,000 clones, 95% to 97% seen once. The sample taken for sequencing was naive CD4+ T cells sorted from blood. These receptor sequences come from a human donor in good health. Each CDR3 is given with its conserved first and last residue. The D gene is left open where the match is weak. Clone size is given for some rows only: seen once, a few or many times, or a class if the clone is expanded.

CASSIGQAYNEQFF TGTGCCAGTAGTATAGGGCAGGCCTACAATGAGCAGTTCTTC - TRBJ2-1 - TRBV19
CASSRAGTGELFF TGCGCCAGCAGCAGAGCGGGAACCGGGGAGCTGTTTTTT TRBD2 TRBJ2-2 - TRBV5-1
CASSPTRNQPQHF TGTGCCAGCAGCCCGACACGAAATCAGCCCCAGCATTTT - TRBJ1-5 few TRBV7-2
CASSPTGVNSPLHF TGTGCCAGTAGCCCGACAGGGGTCAATTCACCCCTCCACTTT TRBD1 TRBJ1-6 - TRBV19
CASSQDRGGNNYEQYF TGCGCCAGCAGCCAAGACAGGGGTGGGAACAACTACGAGCAGTACTTC - TRBJ2-7 - TRBV4-1
CATLRGPGSYNEQFF TGTGCCACCCTACGGGGACCCGGCTCCTACAATGAGCAGTTCTTC - TRBJ2-1 - TRBV9
CSVEYRGYGYTF TGCAGCGTTGAGTACAGGGGCTATGGCTACACCTTC TRBD1 TRBJ1-2 - TRBV29-1
CASSLISRGAEQYF TGCGCCAGCAGCTTGATTTCCAGGGGGGCCGAGCAGTACTTC - TRBJ2-7 - TRBV5-1
CASSQGAYNEQFF TGTGCCAGCAGCCAAGGTGCCTACAATGAGCAGTTCTTC - TRBJ2-1 - TRBV7-9
CASSDPGTTVYEQYF TGTGCCAGCAGCGATCCCGGGACTACCGTCTACGAGCAGTACTTC TRBD2 TRBJ2-7 - TRBV6-5
CASSLGTGSGAFF TGTGCCAGCTCACTCGGGACCGGGTCTGGTGCTTTCTTT - TRBJ1-1 once TRBV18
CASSLQGAGYTF TGTGCCAGCTCATTACAGGGGGCTGGCTACACCTTC TRBD1 TRBJ1-2 - TRBV18
CSALWQTEAFF TGCAGTGCCCTCTGGCAGACTGAAGCTTTCTTT - TRBJ1-1 - TRBV20-1
CASSLSGYSNQPQHF TGCGCCAGCAGCCTCTCAGGTTATAGCAATCAGCCCCAGCATTTT - TRBJ1-5 - TRBV5-1
CASSIEGDSYNEQFF TGTGCCAGTAGTATAGAGGGGGACAGCTACAATGAGCAGTTCTTC TRBD1 TRBJ2-1 - TRBV19
CASSVGRGSGANVLTF TGTGCCAGCAGCGTAGGACGGGGCTCTGGGGCCAACGTCCTGACTTTC - TRBJ2-6 - TRBV9
CASYGHSGVTEAFF TGTGCCAGTTACGGGCACTCGGGGGTAACTGAAGCTTTCTTT - TRBJ1-1 - TRBV19
CAWSDRRGDALHF TGTGCCTGGAGTGATCGAAGAGGGGACGCCCTCCACTTT - TRBJ1-6 - TRBV30
CALHSPTSGRGETQYF TGTGCCCTCCACTCCCCGACTAGCGGGAGGGGAGAGACCCAGTACTTC TRBD2 TRBJ2-5 - TRBV10-3
CASSSRTSGGAGTQYF TGTGCCAGCAGTTCAAGGACTAGCGGGGGGGCCGGGACCCAGTACTTC TRBD2 TRBJ2-5 - TRBV27
CASSYAPRTGDKQYF TGTGCCAGCAGTTACGCCCCGCGGACAGGGGATAAGCAGTACTTC TRBD1 TRBJ2-7 - TRBV6-6
CASSPTPTGNYGYTF TGTGCCAGCAGCCCCACACCGACAGGGAACTATGGCTACACCTTC TRBD1 TRBJ1-2 - TRBV5-4
CASSHGQGIYGYTF TGTGCCAGCAGTCATGGACAGGGGATCTATGGCTACACCTTC TRBD1 TRBJ1-2 - TRBV28
CASSMRPPGHEANTGELFF TGTGCCAGCAGCATGCGACCGCCGGGACACGAAGCGAACACCGGGGAGCTGTTTTTT - TRBJ2-2 - TRBV5-5
CAPPQGQLNEKLFF TGTGCCCCCCCCCAGGGACAACTAAATGAAAAACTGTTTTTT - TRBJ1-4 - TRBV11-2
CASSFGHTGELFF TGCGCCAGCAGCTTTGGACATACCGGGGAGCTGTTTTTT - TRBJ2-2 - TRBV5-1
CASSILTGSEAFF TGTGCCAGCAGCATCCTGACAGGGTCTGAAGCTTTCTTT TRBD1 TRBJ1-1 - TRBV9
CSASSGRSADTQYF TGCAGCGCTTCTAGCGGGAGGAGTGCAGATACGCAGTATTTT TRBD2 TRBJ2-3 once TRBV29-1
CASSTTRTEIYGYTF TGTGCCAGTAGTACCACGAGGACAGAGATCTATGGCTACACCTTC - TRBJ1-2 - TRBV19
CAISRNAGTRYVAGYEQYF TGTGCCATCAGCCGCAACGCCGGGACTAGGTATGTGGCGGGCTACGAGCAGTACTTC TRBD2 TRBJ2-7 - TRBV10-3
CASRFGEGQFF TGTGCCAGCAGATTTGGAGAAGGGCAGTTCTTC - TRBJ2-1 - TRBV6-5
CASSSSGPSNEQFF TGTGCCAGCAGCTCTAGCGGGCCAAGCAATGAGCAGTTCTTC TRBD2 TRBJ2-1 - TRBV7-3
CASSLLHGGSGELFF TGCGCCAGCAGCTTATTACACGGGGGTTCCGGGGAGCTGTTTTTT - TRBJ2-2 once TRBV5-1
CASSYQHKNNTTESRQTQYF TGTGCCAGCAGTTACCAGCACAAAAACAACACGACGGAATCCCGACAGACCCAGTACTTC - TRBJ2-5 - TRBV6-7
CASSSTTGTLYNEQFF TGTGCCAGCAGCTCTACTACAGGGACTCTGTACAATGAGCAGTTCTTC - TRBJ2-1 - TRBV7-3
CSVARGPDAFF TGCAGCGTCGCCAGGGGGCCGGATGCTTTCTTT TRBD1 TRBJ1-1 - TRBV29-1
CAWSRTNTGELFF TGTGCCTGGAGTCGGACGAACACCGGGGAGCTGTTTTTT - TRBJ2-2 - TRBV30
CASSISEASSEQYF TGTGCCAGTAGTATTTCTGAGGCTAGTAGCGAGCAGTACTTC - TRBJ2-7 - TRBV19
CASGKSGANVLTF TGCGCCAGCGGGAAGTCTGGGGCCAACGTCCTGACTTTC - TRBJ2-6 - TRBV4-1
CATTGTGVSGANVLTF TGTGCCACTACCGGGACAGGGGTGAGTGGGGCCAACGTCCTGACTTTC TRBD1 TRBJ2-6 - TRBV28
CASSRETGVIGEAFF TGTGCCAGCAGCCGAGAGACGGGGGTAATAGGTGAAGCTTTCTTT - TRBJ1-1 - TRBV4-2
CASSVTGTGARETQYF TGTGCCAGCAGCGTAACCGGGACAGGGGCGCGGGAGACCCAGTACTTC TRBD1 TRBJ2-5 - TRBV9
CASSQGASGRGDTQYF TGTGCCAGCAGCCAAGGCGCTAGCGGGAGAGGAGATACGCAGTATTTT TRBD2 TRBJ2-3 once TRBV4-2
CASSPRQNTEAFF TGTGCCAGCTCACCCCGACAGAACACTGAAGCTTTCTTT - TRBJ1-1 - TRBV18
CASSVNGENIQYF TGTGCCAGCAGCGTAAACGGAGAAAACATTCAGTACTTC - TRBJ2-4 once TRBV9
CASSKDAGPNTGELFF TGTGCCAGCAGCAAGGATGCGGGCCCTAACACCGGGGAGCTGTTTTTT - TRBJ2-2 - TRBV7-2
CASSRQGYEQYF TGCGCCAGCAGCCGCCAGGGTTACGAGCAGTACTTC - TRBJ2-7 - TRBV4-1
CASSLAPWGGEFGYTF TGTGCCAGCAGCTTGGCCCCCTGGGGGGGCGAATTCGGCTACACCTTC - TRBJ1-2 - TRBV7-1